The 10 T cell receptor beta chains listed next were all sequenced from one sample in a study of T cells expressing NK-cell markers. TCRdb reworked the 5' RACE reads into one entry per CDR3 protein, no DNA. The listing records roughly 390,000 distinct CDR3 sequences. Material: blood T cells: a sorted CD56 or NKG2C T cell subset, CD4+ or CD8+ T cells, or bulk PBMC T cells (not recorded which). These receptors were collected from a woman in her forties or fifties in good health.

The chain carries TRBV3-1 and TRBJ2-5. The CDR3 contains 14 residues. Germline CDR1 is LGHDT and CDR2 is YNNKEL (reference sequence). This CDR3 is CASSQGFVSETQYF.

CDR3: CASSLSPWDRGDDEQFF. The V call is TRBV11-2, the J call TRBJ2-1; absent DNA, TCRdb's TRBD1 call cannot be checked. The CDR3 runs 17 residues. The germline V gene has CDR1 SGHAT and CDR2 FQNNGV.

The V and J genes are TRBV4-1 and TRBJ1-5; TCRdb reports TRBD1, a call that lacks DNA to check it against. This CDR3 is built from 15 residues. In germline, CDR1 is MGHRA, CDR2 YSYEKL. The CDR3 is CASSLETGGPQPQHF.

This rearrangement joins TRBV20-1 to TRBJ2-7. CDR1 is DFQATT, CDR2 SNEGSKA, per germline (reference sequence). CDR3 length: 14 residues. The CDR3 sequence: CSARESTLPTEQYF.

The rearrangement uses TRBV20-1 and TRBJ2-3; TCRdb designates TRBD1, a call that cannot be tested without DNA. The CDR3 covers 13 residues. Germline V lookup: CDR1 DFQATT, CDR2 SNEGSKA (reference sequence). This chain's CDR3 is CSAREQGTDTQYF.

The V call is TRBV12-3 or TRBV12-4, the J call TRBJ2-3; the D call of TRBD2 rests on TCRdb alone, since no DNA is present to check it. This CDR3 spans 15 amino acids. The CDR3 protein is CASTAGGRPTDTQYF.

V and J are TRBV24-1 and TRBJ2-3; TCRdb indicates TRBD2, and absent DNA this call remains unverified. This CDR3 contains 15 residues. Germline V CDR1 and CDR2: KGHDR, SFDVKD. The chain's CDR3 is CATSTAGGSTDTQYF.

The CDR3 sequence is CASSHGTGPAYEQYF. The chain couples TRBV14 to TRBJ2-7; TCRdb outputs TRBD1, but without DNA this stays unchecked. This CDR3 is built from 15 residues. Germline V gene data show CDR1 as SGHDN and CDR2 as FVKESK.

The V gene is TRBV4-1, the J gene TRBJ2-2. The CDR3 totals 13 residues. Germline V lookup: CDR1 MGHRA, CDR2 YSYEKL. CDR3 region: CASRSDDTGELFF.

The gene calls are TRBV12-3 or TRBV12-4 and TRBJ2-1; with no DNA, the TCRdb D assignment of TRBD1 cannot be verified. There are 13 residues in the CDR3. CDR3 residues: CASRDRARDEQFF.